This T cell receptor (beta chain) is drawn from a study of shared clonotypes between healthy human individuals (dated by TCRdb to 2019 to 2021). In terms of the full investigation: The cohort included three men and a couple of women between 18 and 49 years of age. For each donor, CD4 naive and CD4 memory were each run on three plates, CD8 naive on two plates, and CD8 memory on one plate. Blood TCR repertoires of a handful of healthy adults were deeply sequenced to estimate repertoire size and the extent of clonotype sharing between individuals. To increase sequencing depth and limit assay-specific biases, TCR repertoire library preparation and sequencing were carried out by different laboratories using diverse techniques. Each donor's leukapheresis produced roughly between about 0.9 and 9.5 billion PBMCs.

Using the deep immunoSEQ assay, TCR CDR3 regions were amplified from genomic DNA by multiplex PCR. Extracted genomic DNA from each cell subset was distributed evenly across all wells of several immunoSEQ 96-well plates, and each plate was treated as a replicate. For sorted subsets, each replicate PCR was loaded with 200 ng genomic DNA, equivalent to 25,000 to 35,000 T cell genomes. The purified libraries were quantified using a Qubit 3.0 fluorometer, sized with a Bioanalyzer 2100, and then quantified again using the KAPA Library Quantification kit. Every immunoSEQ 96-well plate was sequenced on a separate single-read 150-cycle Illumina NextSeq 550 flow cell. The study's processing was this. Because the immunoSEQ output held only junctional sequences and lacked quality scores, the filtering could not match the filtering applied to full-length reads. Sequences were annotated with PyIR, a Python wrapper for IgBLAST v1.9, using IMGT germline references to assign V/J genes and CDR3. Reads were removed for weak V/J assignments (E-value above 1e-6), missing CDR3, stop codons, out-of-frame junctions, or ambiguous translated residues. V3J clonotypes were defined as sequences sharing the same inferred V gene, J gene, and CDR3 amino acid sequence. Percentage overlap between repertoires was calculated by dividing the number of shared unique clonotypes by the size of the smaller repertoire. RTK rarefaction, the Chao1 estimator, and Recon v2.1 estimates of unobserved clonotypes were used to assess repertoire richness. For all TCRbeta clonotypes obtained by the gDNA method from a few donors, generation probabilities were computed with OLGA. Not all clones reach the TCRdb copy of this immuneACCESS table, which keeps in-frame sequences only. Checked studies attribute under half of the gap to unresolved V genes and leave the rest unexplained. V and J calls plus clone size are reproduced from that table; the DNA served to infer D and trimming. In all, the sample holds nearly 1 million clones, and approximately 76% of those were seen once. Over 1.3% of the sample is in the top ten clones.

The donors were healthy, HIV-negative adults who had no recently reported acute infections or vaccinations. Every donor was a Caucasian adult living in Nashville, Tennessee, USA. Magnetic negative selection was used to enrich CD4+ T cells, after which naive cells were positively selected on CD45RA and the negative fraction became the memory subset. Blood was collected by leukapheresis, and PBMCs were isolated by Ficoll-Histopaque density gradient centrifugation and then cryopreserved in liquid nitrogen vapor phase. Analytical flow cytometry was used to check the purity and quantity of every magnetically sorted T cell population. From each sorted fraction, genomic DNA was isolated and quantified by UV absorbance on a Nanodrop 2000c. General findings and caveats noted by the study authors: Larger estimated clonotype richness was generally found for naive subsets than for memory subsets. Incomplete sequencing was indicated by rarefaction of sorted-subset datasets, despite the large sequencing depth. When a handful of donors were compared, the shared fraction of clonotypes was about 5.5% for naive CD4, less than 4% for naive CD8, roughly 2.5% for memory CD4, and less than 0.5% for memory CD8. Only blood was sampled, and tissue TCR repertoires likely differ from those in blood. Because the study included a small number of donors, the genetic and exposure-history diversity represented was limited. Higher generation probabilities were observed for clonotypes shared by all four sorted-subset donors than for non-shared clonotypes. Pairwise subsampling indicated that sequencing depth was expected to affect the degree of clonotype sharing among donors.

From the cysteine up to the phenylalanine, the CDR3 has a length of 15 residues. The retained sequence is limited to the CDR3, 45 bases, with the frame set at the first base. V and J are trimmed by 4 bases and 2 bases, and the gene matches miss 4 bases of the junction. Looking up the germline V gene yields CDR1 SGHDT and CDR2 YYEEEE. Regarding this clone: The antigen it recognizes is unknown. Base qualities are not recorded, but no much larger clone differs from it by a single base.

The sequence links TRBV5-6 to TRBJ1-3; 9 junctional bases match TRBD1. The TCR comes from a man aged 18 to 30 in good health. Sequencing was performed on memory CD4+ T cells sorted from blood. Explained via the paper, the cell subset or site label denotes: CD45RA-negative fraction. CDR3 reads: CASSVGTGPGNTIYF. The bases are TGTGCCAGCAGCGTCGGGACAGGGCCTGGAAACACCATATATTTT.